This passage covers 9 T cell receptor beta chains from one sample sequenced in a study of shared clonotypes between healthy human individuals. Some clones are missing from TCRdb's copy, which holds only in-frame ones; the method was immunoSEQ multiplex PCR. There are millions of clones in the sample; approximately 90% occur only once, and 0.14% lies in the top ten. Sample: naive CD4+ T cells sorted from blood. Subset noted: CD45RA+ positively selected. The receptor source for this set is a man aged 18 to 30 in good health.

The gene calls are TRBV4-1 and TRBJ2-6; D not certain. The CDR3 totals 12 residues. V lost 0 bases, J lost 11 bases, and 5 bases lay in between. Looked up from germline, CDR1 is MGHRA and CDR2 is YSYEKL. The DNA of the CDR3 is TGCGCCAGCAGCCAAGAGAGCGACGTCCTGACTTTC. Amino acids: CASSQESDVLTF.

The chain uses TRBV19 and TRBJ2-2, with a tentative D call TRBD1 (5 bases). The V gene lost 7 bases and the J gene lost 0 bases, with 12 bases spanning the gap. This CDR3 is built from 15 residues. The germline V gene encodes CDR1 LNHDA and CDR2 SQIVND (reference sequence). This CDR3 is CASKTGDANTGELFF. CDR3 coding DNA: TGTGCCAGTAAAACAGGTGACGCGAACACCGGGGAGCTGTTTTTT.

The V gene is TRBV7-8, the J gene TRBJ2-1; perhaps D is TRBD1 or TRBD2 (5 bases each). The germline V and J ends were trimmed by 6 bases and 12 bases, with 15 bases remaining between them. Germline CDR1 reads SGHVS; CDR2 reads FQNEAQ. The CDR3 has 12 residues. In DNA, the CDR3 is TGTGCCAGCAGGGATTCCGGGACCCGGCAGTTCTTC. Its translation is CASRDSGTRQFF.

V is TRBV7-9 and J is TRBJ2-3; D possibly corresponds to TRBD2 (6 bases). Germline-derived CDR1 and CDR2 are SEHNR and FQNEAQ (reference sequence). The length of the CDR3 is 15 residues. V shed 4 bases and J shed 3 bases, with 14 bases lying between them. The CDR3 nucleotides read TGTGCCAGCAGCTCACCCCTGGGGGGTACAGATACGCAGTATTTT. It codes for CASSSPLGGTDTQYF.

For the CDR3, the DNA is TGCGCCAGCAGCCAAGTTGGGGGTGGAACTGAAGCTTTCTTT. The encoded protein is CASSQVGGGTEAFF. This chain links TRBV4-1 with TRBJ1-1; tentative D call: TRBD1 (5 bases). Germline loops: CDR1 MGHRA, CDR2 YSYEKL. Trimming cost V 1 base and J 5 bases, with 11 bases left between them. CDR3 length: 14 amino acids.

This chain joins TRBV2 and TRBJ1-6; D unresolved. V lost 3 bases to trimming and J lost 4 bases, with 10 bases between them. Germline values: CDR1 SNHLY, CDR2 FYNNEI. The CDR3 loop spans 15 amino acids. The CDR3 region is CASSDEDGYNSPLHF. The CDR3 DNA follows: TGTGCCAGCAGTGACGAGGACGGGTATAATTCACCCCTCCACTTT. Looking up the rest from reference TRBV2 and TRBJ1-6 gives the full variable domain: EPEVTQTPSHQVTQMGQEVILRCVPISNHLYFYWYRQILGQKVEFLVSFYNNEISEKSEIFDDQFSVERPDGSNFTLKIRSTKLEDSAMYFCASSDEDGYNSPLHFGNGTRLTVT.

The chain carries TRBV9 and TRBJ2-3; 10 bases are shared with TRBD2. This CDR3 region has 15 residues. In germline, CDR1 is SGDLS, CDR2 YYNGEE. Trimming at V came to 4 bases and at J to 11 bases, leaving 13 bases not matched to a gene. Here the CDR3 DNA reads TGTGCCAGCAGCCTAGCGGGGGCCGGGCTTACTCGGCAGTATTTT. It specifies CASSLAGAGLTRQYF. The entire variable domain, with the rest obtained from reference TRBV9 and TRBJ2-3, is as follows: DSGVTQTPKHLITATGQRVTLRCSPRSGDLSVYWYQQSLDQGLQFLIQYYNGEERAKGNILERFSAQQFPDLHSELNLSSLELGDSALYFCASSLAGAGLTRQYFGPGTRLTVL.

The chain combines TRBV6-1 with TRBJ1-2; D not resolved. Germline V gene lookup returns CDR1 MNHNS and CDR2 SASEGT. Trimming shortened V by 1 base and J by 8 bases, and 8 bases separated the two germline ends. The CDR3 totals 12 residues. Written as DNA, the CDR3 is TGTGCCAGCAGTGAAGGGGGTGGAGGCTACACCTTC. It encodes CASSEGGGGYTF.

This sequence joins TRBV5-6 and TRBJ2-7; D call uncertain. The CDR3 is 14 residues long. V was pared by 4 bases and J by 2 bases, with 13 bases between. Germline V gives CDR1 SGHDT, CDR2 YYEEEE. CDR3 bases: TGTGCCAGCAGCCCGTACTTCAAACCCTACGAGCAGTACTTC. Amino acids: CASSPYFKPYEQYF.